Included here is one T cell receptor beta chain sequence, with context. The target antigen is unknown. This specimen comes from a study of T cell responses to AZD1222 COVID-19 vaccine. Study-wide findings and caveats: All repertoire sampling was performed exclusively after the peak T cell response. Spike was spanned by vaccine-associated CD4 TCRs, which were dominant at 160-218 and 743-854.

The assay was immunoSEQ multiplex PCR, and TCRdb's table has in-frame clones only and misses some. The sample records over 70,000 clones, about nine tenths being singletons. This receptor was obtained from an adult who received the AZD1222 COVID-19 vaccine. Material: peripheral blood, obtained 28 days after the second AZD1222 dose.

The CDR3 DNA sequence: TGTGCCAGCAGTTATGGGGTAGCCTACAATGAGCAGTTCTTC. It codes for CASSYGVAYNEQFF. This chain joins TRBV6-5 and TRBJ2-1; D is uncertain. Germline loops: CDR1 MNHEY, CDR2 SVGAGI. The CDR3 loop spans 14 amino acids. The V end lost 3 bases, the J end lost 2 bases, and 8 bases lay between the germline ends.